The 4 T cell receptor beta chains below come from one sample, sequenced in a study of regulatory and conventional T cells in RAG deficiency. Generated by immunoSEQ multiplex PCR, the TCRdb table keeps only in-frame clones and is missing some. The repertoire holds tens of thousands of clones, with around nine tenths as singletons. Blood CD4+ CD25-high CD127-low regulatory T cells supplied the genomic DNA template. These data were also reused for a study on regulatory T cells. That source reports: The primer mix had 52 TRBV and 13 TRBJ primers.

Sequencing was performed on Tregs sorted from blood. All receptors derive from a human donor in good health.

CDR3 protein: CATSERVNSPLHF. The DNA of the CDR3 is TGTGCCACCTCCGAAAGGGTAAATTCACCCCTCCACTTT. This rearrangement joins TRBV15 to TRBJ1-6; D is undetermined. V was trimmed by 8 bases and J by 7 bases, leaving 12 bases between them. The length of the CDR3 is 13 residues. The germline gives CDR1 LNHNV, CDR2 YYDKDF (reference sequence).

The chain joins TRBV6-5 to TRBJ1-6; tentative D call: TRBD1 (5 bases). CDR3 length equals 14 residues. The germline CDR1 and CDR2 sequences are MNHEY and SVGAGI. The V end was cut by 6 bases, the J end by 14 bases, with 20 bases between. CDR3 sequence (DNA): TGTGCCAGCAGCTTGGGACGTGGCTTTAGGACCCTCCACTTT. Residues: CASSLGRGFRTLHF.

This chain links TRBV5-1 with TRBJ1-4; perhaps TRBD1 as D (6 bases). The CDR3 is 20 amino acids. V lost 0 bases, J lost 0 bases, and 21 bases lay in between. The V gene's germline CDR1 is SGHRS and CDR2 YFSETQ. The CDR3 sequence is CASSLGQGTIRTATNEKLFF. CDR3 nucleotides: TGCGCCAGCAGCTTGGGACAAGGGACAATCCGCACTGCAACTAATGAAAAACTGTTTTTT.

The rearrangement uses TRBV11-2 and TRBJ2-7; unclear D gene. This CDR3 region has 14 residues. Germline V gene lookup returns CDR1 SGHAT and CDR2 FQNNGV. Trimming removed 3 bases from V and 2 bases from J, with 11 bases in between. The CDR3 reads CASSLRALPYEQYF. In DNA form, the CDR3 reads TGTGCCAGCAGCTTGAGAGCTCTACCCTACGAGCAGTACTTC.